A selection of T cell receptor beta chains follows, all from one sample in a study of blood T cell repertoires in COVID-19. The data were produced by immunoSEQ multiplex PCR, yet TCRdb's version contains in-frame clones alone and is incomplete. The sample shows about 270,000 clones, 80% to 90% of them seen only once. The sequenced material came from PBMCs or T cells enriched from blood (not recorded which). The origin of the receptors is a woman aged 25 to 45 with acute COVID-19. Both conserved end residues are part of each CDR3. The order of the fields is clone size, D gene, J gene, V gene, CDR3 DNA, CDR3 protein. The D gene is left open where the match is weak. Only part of the rows carry a size: once, few, many, or a class if the clone is expanded.

clone size: .
D gene: TRBD2
J gene: TRBJ2-5
V gene: TRBV2
CDR3 DNA: TGTGCCAGCAGTGAAGGGACTAGTTTAAAGACCCAGTACTTC
CDR3 protein: CASSEGTSLKTQYF

clone size: .
D gene: TRBD2
J gene: TRBJ2-3
V gene: TRBV6-5
CDR3 DNA: TGTGCCAGCAGTTTCGGCGGGAGTACAGATACGCAGTATTTT
CDR3 protein: CASSFGGSTDTQYF

clone size: .
D gene: .
J gene: TRBJ1-2
V gene: TRBV28
CDR3 DNA: TGTGCCAGCAGCGCAGGGGTCCGGTATGGCTACACCTTC
CDR3 protein: CASSAGVRYGYTF

clone size: .
D gene: .
J gene: TRBJ2-3
V gene: TRBV9
CDR3 DNA: TGTGCCAGCAGCGACTCTACCACAGATACGCAGTATTTT
CDR3 protein: CASSDSTTDTQYF

clone size: .
D gene: TRBD2
J gene: TRBJ2-1
V gene: TRBV19
CDR3 DNA: TGTGCCAGTAGTAGGATTGGCTCCGGGACTAGCGGGGCCCAGCAGTTCTTC
CDR3 protein: CASSRIGSGTSGAQQFF

clone size: .
D gene: TRBD2
J gene: TRBJ2-3
V gene: TRBV19
CDR3 DNA: TGTGCCAGTACCAACGGGGGAGGGGTACCGACGGGGCAGTATTTT
CDR3 protein: CASTNGGGVPTGQYF

clone size: .
D gene: .
J gene: TRBJ2-2
V gene: TRBV12-3/TRBV12-4
CDR3 DNA: TGTGCCAGCAGTTCCTACACCGGGGAGCTGTTTTTT
CDR3 protein: CASSSYTGELFF

clone size: .
D gene: TRBD1
J gene: TRBJ2-1
V gene: TRBV3-1/TRBV3-2
CDR3 DNA: TGTGCCAGCAGCCTTGGGACAGGGGACAATGAGCAGTTCTTC
CDR3 protein: CASSLGTGDNEQFF

clone size: .
D gene: .
J gene: TRBJ1-6
V gene: TRBV27
CDR3 DNA: TGTGCGGATGGGAGTATGGGATATAATTCACCCCTCCACTTT
CDR3 protein: CADGSMGYNSPLHF

clone size: .
D gene: .
J gene: TRBJ1-6
V gene: TRBV28
CDR3 DNA: .
CDR3 protein: CASSSSGYNSPLHF

clone size: .
D gene: TRBD1
J gene: TRBJ1-1
V gene: TRBV18
CDR3 DNA: TGTGCCAGCTCACTCGGACAGGAGAACACTGAAGCTTTCTTT
CDR3 protein: CASSLGQENTEAFF

clone size: few
D gene: .
J gene: TRBJ1-1
V gene: TRBV3-1/TRBV3-2
CDR3 DNA: TGTGCCAGCAGCCAGTTCGGGGACACTGAAGCTTTCTTT
CDR3 protein: CASSQFGDTEAFF

clone size: once
D gene: TRBD2
J gene: TRBJ2-1
V gene: TRBV28
CDR3 DNA: TGTGCCAGCAGTTTAAATCCGGCGTCTAGCGGGAACGCCGATGAGCAGTTCTTC
CDR3 protein: CASSLNPASSGNADEQFF

clone size: .
D gene: .
J gene: TRBJ1-1
V gene: TRBV5-5
CDR3 DNA: TGTGCCAGCAGCCCCGCTGGGGCCTTGGGCACTGAAGCTTTCTTT
CDR3 protein: CASSPAGALGTEAFF

clone size: once
D gene: .
J gene: TRBJ2-7
V gene: TRBV29-1
CDR3 DNA: TGCAGCGCAGAGGTAGGGGAAACCTACGAGCAGTACTTC
CDR3 protein: CSAEVGETYEQYF

clone size: .
D gene: .
J gene: TRBJ1-2
V gene: TRBV7-8
CDR3 DNA: TGTGCCAGCAGCCGGGCGGTTTCCACATACTATGGCTACACCTTC
CDR3 protein: CASSRAVSTYYGYTF

clone size: .
D gene: .
J gene: TRBJ2-7
V gene: TRBV2
CDR3 DNA: TGTGCCAGCAGTGAACAGCCAGGGAAGCTCCCTGACTTC
CDR3 protein: CASSEQPGKLPDF

clone size: .
D gene: .
J gene: TRBJ2-3
V gene: TRBV21-1
CDR3 DNA: TGTGCCAGCAGCAAAGAGCGGCAGCGGGAGGATACTAGCACAGATACGCAGTATTTT
CDR3 protein: CASSKERQREDTSTDTQYF

clone size: .
D gene: .
J gene: TRBJ2-5
V gene: TRBV29-1
CDR3 DNA: TGCAGCGCTGGCCAGGGATCCCAAGAGACCCAGTACTTC
CDR3 protein: CSAGQGSQETQYF

clone size: .
D gene: .
J gene: TRBJ1-5
V gene: TRBV21-1
CDR3 DNA: TGTGCCAGCGCAAGTGGGGGGTGGGATCAGCCCCAGCATTTT
CDR3 protein: CASASGGWDQPQHF

clone size: .
D gene: TRBD2
J gene: TRBJ2-7
V gene: TRBV9
CDR3 DNA: TGTGCCAGCAGCGTAGACCTAGCGGGAGCCCCGGCCTACGAGCAGTACTTC
CDR3 protein: CASSVDLAGAPAYEQYF

clone size: .
D gene: TRBD1
J gene: TRBJ1-6
V gene: TRBV27
CDR3 DNA: TGTGCCAGCAGTTTAGGGACAGGGGCACTCTCCTATAATTCACCCCTCCACTTT
CDR3 protein: CASSLGTGALSYNSPLHF

clone size: .
D gene: TRBD2
J gene: TRBJ2-3
V gene: TRBV27
CDR3 DNA: TGTGCCAGCAGTTTTCATATGCTAGCGGACACAGATACGCAGTATTTT
CDR3 protein: CASSFHMLADTDTQYF

clone size: .
D gene: TRBD1
J gene: TRBJ1-5
V gene: TRBV2
CDR3 DNA: TGTGCCACCTCTCGGGACAGCCCCTATAGCAATCAGCCCCAGCATTTT
CDR3 protein: CATSRDSPYSNQPQHF

clone size: .
D gene: .
J gene: TRBJ2-7
V gene: TRBV10-3
CDR3 DNA: TGTGCCACCGAGGGGGTCGCCGAGAGCTACGAGCAGTACTTC
CDR3 protein: CATEGVAESYEQYF

clone size: .
D gene: .
J gene: TRBJ2-7
V gene: TRBV29-1
CDR3 DNA: TGCAGCGGGGGGGACGGGCGAGGGTACGAGCAGTACTTC
CDR3 protein: CSGGDGRGYEQYF

clone size: .
D gene: .
J gene: TRBJ2-7
V gene: TRBV2
CDR3 DNA: TGTGCCAGCAGCGGCGGGATCTACGAGCAGTACTTC
CDR3 protein: CASSGGIYEQYF

clone size: .
D gene: .
J gene: TRBJ1-2
V gene: TRBV2
CDR3 DNA: TGTGCCAGCAGTATTCGACAGACGAACTATGGCTACACCTTC
CDR3 protein: CASSIRQTNYGYTF

clone size: .
D gene: TRBD2
J gene: TRBJ2-7
V gene: TRBV29-1
CDR3 DNA: TGCAGCGTCGTTGGACTAGCGGGAGACTACGAGCAGTACTTC
CDR3 protein: CSVVGLAGDYEQYF

clone size: .
D gene: .
J gene: TRBJ1-5
V gene: TRBV6-5
CDR3 DNA: TGTGCCAGCAGTTACTCCGGGACACCCAATCAGCCCCAGCATTTT
CDR3 protein: CASSYSGTPNQPQHF

clone size: .
D gene: TRBD2
J gene: TRBJ2-1
V gene: TRBV7-8
CDR3 DNA: TGTGCCAGCAGCTTAGTCGGCCTGGAGGGAGGGCCAAGGAATGAGCAGTTCTTC
CDR3 protein: CASSLVGLEGGPRNEQFF

clone size: .
D gene: .
J gene: TRBJ1-1
V gene: TRBV14
CDR3 DNA: TGTGCCAGCAGCCAACTGGACAGCTTTGAAGCTTTCTTT
CDR3 protein: CASSQLDSFEAFF

clone size: .
D gene: TRBD2
J gene: TRBJ2-1
V gene: TRBV15
CDR3 DNA: TGTGCCACCAGCAGAAAAAGGAAGGGACTAGCGGGAGGGCCCCACCGGTTGTTCTTC
CDR3 protein: CATSRKRKGLAGGPHRLFF

clone size: .
D gene: .
J gene: TRBJ2-7
V gene: TRBV7-2
CDR3 DNA: TGTGCCAGCAGCTTTTTCCAACCGCGCAGAGGTGGTTCGATTTACGAGCAGTACTTC
CDR3 protein: CASSFFQPRRGGSIYEQYF

clone size: .
D gene: .
J gene: TRBJ2-2
V gene: TRBV21-1
CDR3 DNA: TGTGCCAGCAGCTCTGAGGGGGATACGAACACCGGGGAGCTGTTTTTT
CDR3 protein: CASSSEGDTNTGELFF

clone size: few
D gene: TRBD1
J gene: TRBJ2-6
V gene: TRBV16
CDR3 DNA: TGTGCCAGCAGCCCCGGACAGGGTAAACCTGGGGCCAACGTCCTGACTTTC
CDR3 protein: CASSPGQGKPGANVLTF

clone size: .
D gene: TRBD2
J gene: TRBJ2-1
V gene: TRBV7-6
CDR3 DNA: TGTGCCAGCAGCTTAGATAGCGGGAGGGCCGGTGAGCAGTTCTTC
CDR3 protein: CASSLDSGRAGEQFF

clone size: .
D gene: TRBD1
J gene: TRBJ1-1
V gene: TRBV28
CDR3 DNA: TGTGCCAGCAGTAATAGACAGGGGATCGTCATGAACACTGAAGCTTTCTTT
CDR3 protein: CASSNRQGIVMNTEAFF

clone size: .
D gene: .
J gene: TRBJ2-1
V gene: TRBV7-6
CDR3 DNA: TGTGCCAGCAGCTTATTGGCCGGGTCCTACAATGAGCAGTTCTTC
CDR3 protein: CASSLLAGSYNEQFF

clone size: .
D gene: .
J gene: TRBJ2-1
V gene: TRBV24-1
CDR3 DNA: TGTGCCACCAGTGATTTTGACGGGTTGGGCAATGAGCAGTTCTTC
CDR3 protein: CATSDFDGLGNEQFF

clone size: .
D gene: TRBD2
J gene: TRBJ2-3
V gene: TRBV2
CDR3 DNA: TGTGCCAGCCTTAACGCGGGAGGGGCAGATACGCAGTATTTT
CDR3 protein: CASLNAGGADTQYF

clone size: .
D gene: TRBD1
J gene: TRBJ1-5
V gene: TRBV5-1
CDR3 DNA: TGCGCCAGCAGCTTGGGGACAGGGGATCAGCCCCAGCATTTT
CDR3 protein: CASSLGTGDQPQHF

clone size: .
D gene: .
J gene: TRBJ1-1
V gene: TRBV2
CDR3 DNA: TGTGCCAGCAGTGCTTTTGAGGGATTCACTGAAGCTTTCTTT
CDR3 protein: CASSAFEGFTEAFF

clone size: .
D gene: TRBD2
J gene: TRBJ2-3
V gene: TRBV5-4
CDR3 DNA: TGTGCCAGCATCTCCCGGACTAGCTCGCCAGATACGCAGTATTTT
CDR3 protein: CASISRTSSPDTQYF

clone size: .
D gene: .
J gene: TRBJ2-7
V gene: TRBV11-2
CDR3 DNA: TGTGCCAGCAGCCCAACGGACAACTACGAGCAGTACTTC
CDR3 protein: CASSPTDNYEQYF

clone size: few
D gene: .
J gene: TRBJ1-6
V gene: TRBV7-9
CDR3 DNA: TGTGCCAGCAGCTACCCCGGCGCAGGCCGAAATTCACCCCTCCACTTT
CDR3 protein: CASSYPGAGRNSPLHF

clone size: .
D gene: .
J gene: TRBJ2-5
V gene: TRBV5-1
CDR3 DNA: TGCGCCAGCAGCTTGGCCTACAGTCAAGAGACCCAGTACTTC
CDR3 protein: CASSLAYSQETQYF

clone size: .
D gene: .
J gene: TRBJ2-1
V gene: TRBV6-1
CDR3 DNA: TGTGCCAGCAGTGAGCTTAGCGCCGGATACAATGAGCAGTTCTTC
CDR3 protein: CASSELSAGYNEQFF

clone size: .
D gene: .
J gene: TRBJ1-5
V gene: TRBV19
CDR3 DNA: TGTGCCAGTTCATACGAACCAACAGGGTTCTTCGGTCAGCCCCAGCATTTT
CDR3 protein: CASSYEPTGFFGQPQHF

clone size: .
D gene: .
J gene: TRBJ2-7
V gene: TRBV7-9
CDR3 DNA: TGTGCCAGCAGCCCTCCTATAGGCCAGGGAATTAATGTGGAGCAGTACTTC
CDR3 protein: CASSPPIGQGINVEQYF

clone size: .
D gene: TRBD2
J gene: TRBJ2-1
V gene: TRBV27
CDR3 DNA: TGTGCCAGCAGTTTAATATCGGGAGGGCTGTCGATCTCATACAATGAGCAGTTCTTC
CDR3 protein: CASSLISGGLSISYNEQFF

clone size: .
D gene: TRBD1
J gene: TRBJ2-5
V gene: TRBV11-2
CDR3 DNA: TGTGCCAGTTGCCCACAGGGGGCTCAGAAAGAGACCCAGTACTTC
CDR3 protein: CASCPQGAQKETQYF

clone size: .
D gene: .
J gene: TRBJ1-1
V gene: TRBV4-1
CDR3 DNA: TGCGCCAGCAGCCAAGCGGCGGGGGACACTGAAGCTTTCTTT
CDR3 protein: CASSQAAGDTEAFF

clone size: once
D gene: .
J gene: TRBJ1-1
V gene: TRBV28
CDR3 DNA: TGTGCCAGCAGTAGATTTACAGGGATGAACACTGAAGCTTTCTTT
CDR3 protein: CASSRFTGMNTEAFF